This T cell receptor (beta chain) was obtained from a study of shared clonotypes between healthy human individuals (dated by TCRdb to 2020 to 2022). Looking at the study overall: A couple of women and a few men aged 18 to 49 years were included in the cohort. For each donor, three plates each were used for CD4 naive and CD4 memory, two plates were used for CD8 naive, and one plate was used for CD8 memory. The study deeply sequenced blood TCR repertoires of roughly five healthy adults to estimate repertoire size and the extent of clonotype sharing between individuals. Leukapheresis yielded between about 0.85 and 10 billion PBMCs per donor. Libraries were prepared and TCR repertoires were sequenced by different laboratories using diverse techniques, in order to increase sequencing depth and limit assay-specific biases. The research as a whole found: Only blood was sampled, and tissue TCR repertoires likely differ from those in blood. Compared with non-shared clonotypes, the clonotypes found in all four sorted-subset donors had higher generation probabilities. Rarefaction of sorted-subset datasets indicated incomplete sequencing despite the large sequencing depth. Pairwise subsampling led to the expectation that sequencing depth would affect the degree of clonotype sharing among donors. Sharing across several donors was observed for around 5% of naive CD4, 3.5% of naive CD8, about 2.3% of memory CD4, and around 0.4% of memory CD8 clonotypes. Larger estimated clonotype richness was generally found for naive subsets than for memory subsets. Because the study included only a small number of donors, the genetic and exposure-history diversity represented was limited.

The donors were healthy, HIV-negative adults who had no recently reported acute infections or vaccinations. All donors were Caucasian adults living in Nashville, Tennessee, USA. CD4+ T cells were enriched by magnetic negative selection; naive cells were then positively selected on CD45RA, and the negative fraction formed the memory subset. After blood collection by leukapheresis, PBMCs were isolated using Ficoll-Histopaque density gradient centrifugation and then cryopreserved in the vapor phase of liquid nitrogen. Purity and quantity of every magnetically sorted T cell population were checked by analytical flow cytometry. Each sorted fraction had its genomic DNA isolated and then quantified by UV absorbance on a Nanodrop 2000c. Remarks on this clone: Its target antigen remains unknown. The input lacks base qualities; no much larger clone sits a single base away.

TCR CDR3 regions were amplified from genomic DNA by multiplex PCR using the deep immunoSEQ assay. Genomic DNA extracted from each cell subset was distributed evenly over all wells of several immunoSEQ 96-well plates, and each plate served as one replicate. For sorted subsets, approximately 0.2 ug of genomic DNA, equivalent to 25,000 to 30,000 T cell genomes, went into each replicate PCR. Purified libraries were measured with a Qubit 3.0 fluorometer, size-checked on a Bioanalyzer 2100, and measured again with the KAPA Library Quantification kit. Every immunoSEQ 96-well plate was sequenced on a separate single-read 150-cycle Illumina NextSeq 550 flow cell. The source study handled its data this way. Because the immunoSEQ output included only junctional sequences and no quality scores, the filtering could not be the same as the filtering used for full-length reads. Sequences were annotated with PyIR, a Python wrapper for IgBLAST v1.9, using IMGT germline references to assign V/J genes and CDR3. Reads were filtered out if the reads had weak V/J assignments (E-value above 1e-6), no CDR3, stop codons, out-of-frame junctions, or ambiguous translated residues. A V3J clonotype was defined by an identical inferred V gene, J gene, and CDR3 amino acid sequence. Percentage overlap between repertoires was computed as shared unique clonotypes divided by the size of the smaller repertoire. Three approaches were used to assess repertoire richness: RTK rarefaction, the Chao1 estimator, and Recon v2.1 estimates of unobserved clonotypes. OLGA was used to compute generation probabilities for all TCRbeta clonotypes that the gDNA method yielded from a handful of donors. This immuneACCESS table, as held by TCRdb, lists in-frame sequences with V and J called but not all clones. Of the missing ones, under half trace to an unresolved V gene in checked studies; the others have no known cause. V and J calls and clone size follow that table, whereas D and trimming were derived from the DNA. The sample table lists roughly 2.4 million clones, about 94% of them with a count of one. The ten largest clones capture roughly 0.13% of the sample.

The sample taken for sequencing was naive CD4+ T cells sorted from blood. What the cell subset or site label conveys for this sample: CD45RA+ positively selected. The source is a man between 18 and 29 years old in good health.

The nucleotides are TGTGCCAGCAGCTTAGTCTTCTATGGCTACACCTTC. Its amino acids are CASSLVFYGYTF. Recombination connected TRBV7-9 to TRBJ1-2, with no confidently assigned D gene. The CDR3, cysteine through phenylalanine, is 12 amino acids long. This entry keeps only the CDR3 DNA: 36 bases, framed from base 1. From a lookup of the germline V gene (reference sequence), CDR1 and CDR2 are SEHNR and FQNEAQ. The V end loses 1 base and the J end loses 4 bases, and a stretch of 4 bases separates them.